These 3 T cell receptor beta chains originate from one sample sequenced in a study of tumor and adjacent non-tumor tissue in lung cancer. The template was RNA from unsorted bulk tissue. A modified ARM-PCR protocol with three rounds of nested PCR amplified TCRbeta. TCRdb recomputed calls from the multiplex PCR reads with MiXCR, one row per CDR3 protein. The table lists some 93,000 distinct CDR3 sequences, around 71% of them singletons, with around 20% in the top ten. Sequenced: lung tumor tissue. The receptors come from a man aged 60 to 69 with non-small cell lung cancer.

This clonotype was seen just once. Without the conserved terminal phenylalanine or tryptophan, this CDR3 likely stems from a read error. The rearrangement joins TRBV6-1 to TRBJ2-7; 11 nucleotides agree with TRBD2. With 10 bases clipped from V and 1 base from J, the junction kept 6 bases outside the gene matches. This CDR3 is built from 14 residues. Germline-derived CDR1 and CDR2 are MNHNS and SASEGT. The CDR3 coding sequence is TGTGCCACCAAAGGACTAGCGGGTTCCTACGAGCAGTACTTG. Its protein is CATKGLAGSYEQYL.

This clonotype was counted at least ten times. This chain links TRBV20-1 with TRBJ2-7; the D gene is possibly TRBD1 (6 bases). V was clipped by 2 bases and J by 6 bases, with 14 bases between them. This CDR3 is built from 13 residues. Germline lookup yields CDR1 DFQATT and CDR2 SNEGSKA (reference sequence). For the CDR3, the DNA is TGCAGTGCTAGATCGCCTACAGGGTTCGAGCAGTACTTC. Translation gives CSARSPTGFEQYF.

Turning to this clonotype: A much larger clone sits a single nucleotide away, making a read error possible. The gene calls are TRBV12-3 or TRBV12-4 and TRBJ2-7, with TRBD2 matching 9 bases. The J segment lost 4 bases and the V segment lost 6 bases, leaving 13 bases of the junction unmatched. The CDR3 sequence is 16 residues long. In DNA, the CDR3 is TGTGCCAGCAGATGGTCGGGCGGGGGGGGGTCTTACGAGCAGTACTTC. This codes for CASRWSGGGGSYEQYF.